This T cell receptor beta chain was obtained from a study of graft-versus-host responses after intestinal transplantation. Profiled with immunoSEQ multiplex PCR; TCRdb holds only in-frame clones, not every one. The sample carries 35,000 to 40,000 clones, about 90% recorded once. Lymphocytes from graft epithelium and lamina propria were isolated. This CDR3 spans 16 amino acids. Germline loops: CDR1 GTSNPN, CDR2 SVGIG (reference sequence). With V trimmed by 2 bases and J by 3 bases, 11 bases remained unmatched. The chain recombines TRBV30 with TRBJ2-5, with 8 nucleotides matching TRBD1. The receptor was derived from a human patient who received an intestinal transplant, so some T cells may come from the graft donor. The sample was ileum tissue, taken more than 200 days after intestinal transplant. The CDR3, as DNA: TGTGCCTGGAGTTCCACACCCCGGACAGGGAAAGAGACCCAGTACTTC. This translates into CAWSSTPRTGKETQYF. The full variable domain, its missing parts supplied by reference TRBV30 and TRBJ2-5, is SQTIHQWPATLVQPVGSPLSLECTVEGTSNPNLYWYRQAAGRGLQLLFYSVGIGQISSEVPQNLSASRPQDRQFILSSKKLLLSDSGFYLCAWSSTPRTGKETQYFGPGTRLLVL.